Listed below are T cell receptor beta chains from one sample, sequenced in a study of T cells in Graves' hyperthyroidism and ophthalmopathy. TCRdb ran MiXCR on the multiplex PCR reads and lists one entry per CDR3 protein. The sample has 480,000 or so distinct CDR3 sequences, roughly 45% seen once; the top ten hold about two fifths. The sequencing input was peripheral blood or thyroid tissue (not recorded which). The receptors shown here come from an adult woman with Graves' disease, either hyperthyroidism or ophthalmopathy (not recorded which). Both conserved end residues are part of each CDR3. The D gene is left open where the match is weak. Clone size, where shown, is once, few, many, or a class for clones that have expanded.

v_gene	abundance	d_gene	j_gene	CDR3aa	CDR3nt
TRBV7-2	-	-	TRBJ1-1	CASTLWGGQLNTEAFF	TGTGCCAGCACCCTTTGGGGGGGCCAACTGAACACTGAAGCTTTCTTT
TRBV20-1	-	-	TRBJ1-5	CSAPAGGKENQPQHF	TGCAGTGCTCCGGCCGGGGGGAAGGAAAATCAGCCCCAGCATTTT
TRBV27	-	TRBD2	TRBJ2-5	CASTGLAGTQETQYF	TGTGCCAGTACAGGACTAGCGGGAACCCAAGAGACCCAGTACTTC
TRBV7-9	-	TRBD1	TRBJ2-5	CASSLAKDGTDQETQYF	TGTGCCAGCAGCTTAGCGAAAGACGGGACAGACCAAGAGACCCAGTACTTC
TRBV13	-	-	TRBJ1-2	CASSLASGNYGYTF	TGTGCCAGCAGCTTAGCATCAGGGAACTATGGCTACACCTTC
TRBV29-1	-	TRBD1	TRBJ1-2	CSVVDRESNYGYTF	TGCAGCGTTGTCGACAGGGAGAGTAACTATGGCTACACCTTC
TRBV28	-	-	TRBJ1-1	CASSPRRGENTEAFF	TGTGCCAGCAGTCCGCGGCGGGGGGAGAACACTGAAGCTTTCTTT
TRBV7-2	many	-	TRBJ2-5	CASSLALGRSGETQYF	TGTGCCAGCAGCTTAGCTCTTGGGCGGAGCGGCGAGACCCAGTACTTC
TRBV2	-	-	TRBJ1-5	CASSRFPNSNQPQHF	TGTGCCAGCAGTCGGTTTCCCAATAGCAATCAGCCCCAGCATTTT
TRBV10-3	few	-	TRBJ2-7	CASSYRHSVAAYEQYF	TGTGCCAGCAGTTACCGACATTCTGTGGCAGCCTACGAGCAGTACTTC
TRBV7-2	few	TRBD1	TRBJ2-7	CASSPTGGVFYEQYF	TGTGCCAGCAGCCCGACAGGGGGCGTGTTCTACGAGCAGTACTTC
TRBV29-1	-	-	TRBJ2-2	CSVGGIGELFF	TGCAGCGTTGGGGGCATCGGGGAGCTGTTTTTT
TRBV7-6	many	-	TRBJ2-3	CASSLGIGDTQYF	TGTGCCAGCAGCTTAGGAATCGGGGATACGCAGTATTTT
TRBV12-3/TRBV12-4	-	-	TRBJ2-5	CTSSLPSWALKYF	TGTACCAGCAGTTTACCCTCTTGGGCCCTAAAGTACTTC
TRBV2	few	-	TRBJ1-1	CASKAVGTEAFF	TGTGCCAGCAAGGCGGTGGGCACTGAAGCTTTCTTT
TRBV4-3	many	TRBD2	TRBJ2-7	CASSQTLAGHYEQYF	TGCGCCAGCAGCCAGACACTAGCGGGGCACTACGAGCAGTACTTC
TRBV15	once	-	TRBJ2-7	CATSRLEGGPYEQYF	TGTGCCACCAGCAGATTGGAGGGCGGACCCTACGAGCAGTACTTC
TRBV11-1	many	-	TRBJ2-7	CASSLGWARSYEQYF	TGTGCCAGCAGCTTGGGGTGGGCTAGATCCTACGAGCAGTACTTC
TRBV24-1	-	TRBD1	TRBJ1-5	CATSDFGRDSQPQHF	TGTGCCACCAGTGATTTTGGCAGGGACAGCCAGCCCCAGCATTTT
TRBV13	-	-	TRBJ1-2	CASSLKGSAGYTF	TGTGCCAGCAGCTTAAAGGGTTCGGCTGGCTACACCTTC
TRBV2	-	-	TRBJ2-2	CASSEWGFNTGELFF	TGTGCCAGCAGTGAATGGGGGTTTAACACCGGGGAGCTGTTTTTT
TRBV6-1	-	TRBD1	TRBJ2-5	CASRGTATQYF	TGTGCCAGCAGAGGGACAGCCACCCAGTACTTC
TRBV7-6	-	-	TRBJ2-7	CASSPKFSGSYEQYF	TGTGCCAGCAGCCCCAAGTTTTCCGGTTCCTACGAGCAGTACTTC
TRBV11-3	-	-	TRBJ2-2	CASSFIGDRELFF	TGTGCCAGCAGCTTCATAGGGGACAGGGAGCTGTTTTTT
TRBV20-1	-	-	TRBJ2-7	CSATRGYEQYF	TGCAGTGCTACCAGGGGTTACGAGCAGTACTTC
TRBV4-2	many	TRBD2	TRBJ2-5	CASSPMGGRETQYF	TGTGCCAGCAGCCCTATGGGCGGGAGAGAGACCCAGTACTTC
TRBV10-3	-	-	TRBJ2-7	CAIRGAREQYF	TGTGCCATCAGGGGAGCAAGGGAGCAGTACTTC
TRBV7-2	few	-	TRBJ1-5	CASRSPGVDQPQHF	TGTGCCAGCAGGAGCCCAGGGGTTGATCAGCCCCAGCATTTT
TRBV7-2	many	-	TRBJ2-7	CASSLKVGFPGGSYEQYF	TGTGCCAGCAGCTTAAAGGTTGGCTTCCCTGGGGGTTCCTACGAGCAGTACTTC
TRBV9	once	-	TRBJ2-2	CASTPGSMGGELFF	TGTGCCAGCACCCCCGGTTCGATGGGCGGGGAGCTGTTTTTT
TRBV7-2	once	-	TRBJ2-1	CASSQSPGQSEQFF	TGTGCCAGCAGCCAAAGTCCGGGTCAGAGTGAGCAGTTCTTC
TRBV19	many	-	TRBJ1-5	CASSMNSNQPQHF	TGTGCCAGTAGTATGAATAGCAATCAGCCCCAGCATTTT
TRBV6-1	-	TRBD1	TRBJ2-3	CASRAGTDYNEQYF	TGTGCCAGCAGGGCCGGGACAGACTACAATGAGCAGTATTTT
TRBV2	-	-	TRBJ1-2	CASCQVGPGKLYGYTF	TGTGCCAGCTGCCAAGTGGGCCCGGGGAAACTCTATGGCTACACCTTC
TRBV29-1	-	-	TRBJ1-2	CSVVGETTRVSDYGYTF	TGCAGCGTTGTGGGAGAGACGACCAGGGTCAGCGATTATGGCTACACCTTC
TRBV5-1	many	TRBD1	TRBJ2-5	CASTSLQGAGIEETQYF	TGCGCCAGCACGTCTCTTCAGGGGGCGGGGATTGAAGAGACCCAGTACTTC
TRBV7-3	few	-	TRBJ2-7	CASTTIAAHYEQYF	TGTGCCAGCACCACAATTGCAGCGCACTACGAGCAGTACTTC
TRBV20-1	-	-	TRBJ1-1	CSASTAMTSAGAFF	TGCAGTGCTAGTACGGCCATGACCTCGGCTGGAGCTTTCTTT
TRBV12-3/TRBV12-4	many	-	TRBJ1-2	CASRVSGNYGYTF	TGTGCCAGCAGGGTATCCGGGAACTATGGCTACACCTTC
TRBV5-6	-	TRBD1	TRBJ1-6	CASTTPGQYNSPLHF	TGTGCCAGCACCACTCCGGGACAGTATAATTCACCCCTCCACTTT
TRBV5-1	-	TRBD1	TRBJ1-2	CASSSDRGGYGYTF	TGCGCCAGCAGCTCGGACAGGGGAGGGTATGGCTACACCTTC
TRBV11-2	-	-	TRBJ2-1	CASSLESYNEQFF	TGTGCCAGCAGCTTAGAATCTTACAATGAGCAGTTCTTC
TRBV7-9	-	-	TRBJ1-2	CASSISGTTNYGYTF	TGTGCCAGCAGCATCTCCGGGACAACTAACTATGGCTACACCTTC
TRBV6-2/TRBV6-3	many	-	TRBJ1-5	CASRSGQNQPQHF	TGTGCCAGCAGATCAGGACAGAATCAGCCCCAGCATTTT
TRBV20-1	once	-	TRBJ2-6	CSARDTGLGANVLTF	TGCAGTGCTAGAGACACAGGGCTAGGGGCCAACGTCCTGACTTTC
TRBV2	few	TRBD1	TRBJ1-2	CASSDMGQGGLLYGYTF	TGTGCCAGCAGTGATATGGGACAGGGAGGATTGCTCTATGGCTACACCTTC
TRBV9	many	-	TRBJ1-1	CASNQGGSMNTEAFF	TGTGCCAGCAACCAGGGAGGGAGCATGAACACTGAAGCTTTCTTT
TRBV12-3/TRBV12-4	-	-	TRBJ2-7	CASDGTYEQYF	TGTGCCAGCGATGGGACCTACGAGCAGTACTTC
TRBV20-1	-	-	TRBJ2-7	CSARGASSYEQYF	TGCAGTGCTAGAGGGGCTAGCAGCTACGAGCAGTACTTC
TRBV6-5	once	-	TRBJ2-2	CASSYQSGELFF	TGTGCCAGCAGTTACCAGTCCGGGGAGCTGTTTTTT
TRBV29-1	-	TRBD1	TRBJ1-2	CSTGQGAAKNWGGYTF	TGCAGTACCGGACAGGGGGCTGCGAAGAATTGGGGTGGCTACACCTTC